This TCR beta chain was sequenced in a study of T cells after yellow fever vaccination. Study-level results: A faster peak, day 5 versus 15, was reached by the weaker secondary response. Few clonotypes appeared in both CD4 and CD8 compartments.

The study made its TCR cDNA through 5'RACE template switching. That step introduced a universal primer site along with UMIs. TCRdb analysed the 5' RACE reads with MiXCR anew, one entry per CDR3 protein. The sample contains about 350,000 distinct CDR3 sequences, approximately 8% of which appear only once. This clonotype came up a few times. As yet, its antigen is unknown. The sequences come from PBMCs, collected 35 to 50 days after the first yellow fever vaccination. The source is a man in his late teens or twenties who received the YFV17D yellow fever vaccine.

The CDR3 nucleotides are TGTGCCAGCAGCTACGGGAGGCGCCTGGACACTGAAGCTTTCTTT. It specifies CASSYGRRLDTEAFF. V gene TRBV7-2 combines with J gene TRBJ1-1; D is unresolved. Between the trimmed V and J ends, which lost 4 bases and 3 bases, there was a span of 15 bases. Germline V gives CDR1 SGHTA, CDR2 FQGNSA. The CDR3 is 15 residues long.